This T cell receptor (beta chain) was captured by sequencing in a study of Ad26.COV2.S vaccination and SARS-CoV-2 variants. Profiled with immunoSEQ multiplex PCR; TCRdb holds only in-frame clones, not every one. The sample consists of roughly 300,000 clones, less than 90% of them appearing once. In this sample, this clone turned up once. As to treatment: some 19 received Ad26.COV2.S at low or high dose, single or two shots; 5 received placebo; per-sample allocation not given. Day 63 following the first vaccine or placebo injection was when the samples were taken. Germline CDR1 is LGHNA and CDR2 is YSLEER. The V and J ends lost 0 bases and 0 bases respectively, with 12 bases between them. This CDR3 contains 18 residues.

The TCR originated in a person between 18 and 65 years old who received the Ad26.COV2.S COVID-19 vaccine or a placebo. Sequenced here: peripheral blood, sampled in a trial of Ad26.COV2.S vaccine versus placebo. The chain uses TRBV4-3 and TRBJ2-6, with D possibly being TRBD1 (5 bases). Written as DNA, the CDR3 is TGCGCCAGCAGCCAAGACAGGGCTTCTAGCTCTGGGGCCAACGTCCTGACTTTC. Protein: CASSQDRASSSGANVLTF.